This TCR beta chain was sequenced during a study of glioma-infiltrating T cells after dendritic cell vaccination. Overall study: Patients received three intradermal dendritic cell vaccine injections at biweekly intervals.

As concerns this clone: Its antigen is undetermined.

Blood PBMC samples: pre-vaccination, two weeks post third vaccination, and at tumor progression. Trimming pared 0 bases from V and 0 bases from J, leaving 19 bases between. This CDR3 comprises 19 residues. Germline CDR1 reads SGHRS; CDR2 reads YFSETQ. Study-level findings and limits: Higher pretreatment TIL content predicted longer progression-free time and survival.

This table comes from immunoSEQ multiplex PCR, and its TCRdb copy is limited to in-frame clones, with some not included. The table records under 100,000 clones, around three quarters of them present only once. This chain connects TRBV5-1 to TRBJ1-3; no firm D call. This TCR derives from a human donor with glioblastoma. The starting material was blood, obtained before dendritic cell vaccination. The CDR3 sequence is CASSLGAGTISFSGNTIYF. The CDR3 region has the DNA TGCGCCAGCAGCTTGGGGGCAGGAACCATCTCTTTCTCTGGAAACACCATATATTTT.